Listed below are T cell receptor beta chains from one sample, sequenced in a study of blood T cell repertoires in COVID-19. Produced via immunoSEQ multiplex PCR; TCRdb's table is partial and in-frame only. Among a few hundred thousand clones listed, around 88% were seen once. The specimen sequenced was peripheral blood. These receptors originate from a woman between 65 and 79 years old with COVID-19, enrolled during active disease. CDR3s include the opening cysteine and the closing phenylalanine or tryptophan. The D gene is left open where the match is weak. The size entry is marked missing in some rows and otherwise reads once, few, many or a size class.

D gene: -; J gene: TRBJ1-1; CDR3 length: 13; clone size: -; V gene: TRBV5-4; CDR3 protein: CASSPAGNTEAFF; CDR3 DNA: TGTGCCAGCAGCCCGGCGGGGAACACTGAAGCTTTCTTT
D gene: TRBD1; J gene: TRBJ2-1; CDR3 length: 21; clone size: -; V gene: TRBV9; CDR3 protein: CASSVNPGQGSEGPSYNEQFF; CDR3 DNA: TGTGCCAGCAGCGTAAACCCGGGACAGGGGTCGGAGGGGCCGTCCTACAATGAGCAGTTCTTC
D gene: TRBD1; J gene: TRBJ2-7; CDR3 length: 14; clone size: -; V gene: TRBV5-6; CDR3 protein: CASSPGTGDYEQYF; CDR3 DNA: TGTGCCAGCAGCCCCGGGACAGGAGACTACGAGCAGTACTTC
D gene: -; J gene: TRBJ1-1; CDR3 length: 13; clone size: -; V gene: TRBV12-3/TRBV12-4; CDR3 protein: CASWREIGTEAFF; CDR3 DNA: TGTGCCAGCTGGAGGGAAATAGGTACTGAAGCTTTCTTT
D gene: -; J gene: TRBJ1-2; CDR3 length: 12; clone size: -; V gene: TRBV9; CDR3 protein: CASSVYNYGYTF; CDR3 DNA: TGTGCCAGCAGCGTCTATAACTATGGCTACACCTTC
D gene: TRBD1; J gene: TRBJ2-1; CDR3 length: 14; clone size: -; V gene: TRBV7-3; CDR3 protein: CASSSDRAYNEQFF; CDR3 DNA: TGTGCCAGCAGCTCTGACAGGGCTTACAATGAGCAGTTCTTC
D gene: TRBD1; J gene: TRBJ1-4; CDR3 length: 16; clone size: -; V gene: TRBV5-1; CDR3 protein: CASRTDFQGAGEKLFF; CDR3 DNA: TGCGCCAGCAGGACGGACTTCCAGGGGGCCGGTGAAAAACTGTTTTTT
D gene: -; J gene: TRBJ1-5; CDR3 length: 13; clone size: -; V gene: TRBV7-9; CDR3 protein: CASSLGLGQPQHF; CDR3 DNA: TGTGCCAGCAGCTTAGGTCTAGGTCAGCCCCAGCATTTT
D gene: -; J gene: TRBJ1-1; CDR3 length: 13; clone size: -; V gene: TRBV6-5; CDR3 protein: CASRGQPNTEAFF; CDR3 DNA: TGTGCCAGCAGAGGACAGCCGAACACTGAAGCTTTCTTT
D gene: TRBD1; J gene: TRBJ2-6; CDR3 length: 17; clone size: -; V gene: TRBV4-3; CDR3 protein: CASSLDREYSGANVLTF; CDR3 DNA: TGCGCCAGCAGCCTGGACAGGGAATACTCTGGGGCCAACGTCCTGACTTTC
D gene: -; J gene: TRBJ1-5; CDR3 length: 16; clone size: -; V gene: TRBV6-2/TRBV6-3; CDR3 protein: CASSYGPGTSNQPQHF; CDR3 DNA: TGTGCCAGCAGTTACGGGCCAGGGACAAGCAATCAGCCCCAGCATTTT
D gene: TRBD2; J gene: TRBJ2-1; CDR3 length: 18; clone size: -; V gene: TRBV6-1; CDR3 protein: CASSETSGGGPSGNEQFF; CDR3 DNA: TGTGCCAGCAGTGAAACTAGCGGGGGGGGTCCCTCCGGCAATGAGCAGTTCTTC
D gene: -; J gene: TRBJ2-5; CDR3 length: 14; clone size: once; V gene: TRBV7-2; CDR3 protein: CASSPQTGQETQYF; CDR3 DNA: TGTGCCAGCAGCCCCCAGACAGGTCAAGAGACCCAGTACTTC
D gene: -; J gene: TRBJ2-6; CDR3 length: 15; clone size: once; V gene: TRBV19; CDR3 protein: CASSTGQTGANVLTF; CDR3 DNA: TGTGCCAGTAGTACAGGGCAAACTGGGGCCAACGTCCTGACTTTC
D gene: -; J gene: TRBJ1-3; CDR3 length: 13; clone size: -; V gene: TRBV28; CDR3 protein: CASLLSSGNTIYF; CDR3 DNA: TGTGCCAGTCTCTTGAGCTCTGGAAACACCATATATTTT
D gene: TRBD1; J gene: TRBJ2-1; CDR3 length: 14; clone size: -; V gene: TRBV7-9; CDR3 protein: CASSQGQGGTEQFF; CDR3 DNA: TGTGCCAGCAGCCAGGGACAGGGTGGAACTGAGCAGTTCTTC
D gene: TRBD1; J gene: TRBJ1-4; CDR3 length: 16; clone size: -; V gene: TRBV9; CDR3 protein: CASSPGTAATNEKLFF; CDR3 DNA: TGTGCCAGCAGCCCAGGGACAGCCGCAACTAATGAAAAACTGTTTTTT
D gene: TRBD1; J gene: TRBJ1-1; CDR3 length: 14; clone size: once; V gene: TRBV7-9; CDR3 protein: CASSATGSNTEAFF; CDR3 DNA: TGTGCCAGCAGCGCGACAGGGTCAAACACTGAAGCTTTCTTT
D gene: -; J gene: TRBJ2-7; CDR3 length: 12; clone size: many; V gene: TRBV5-4; CDR3 protein: CASSLERYEQYF; CDR3 DNA: TGTGCCAGCAGCTTGGAGCGGTACGAGCAGTACTTC
D gene: TRBD1; J gene: TRBJ1-5; CDR3 length: 16; clone size: -; V gene: TRBV29-1; CDR3 protein: CSVENDGTGGGQPQHF; CDR3 DNA: TGCAGCGTTGAAAATGACGGGACAGGGGGCGGTCAGCCCCAGCATTTT
D gene: -; J gene: TRBJ2-7; CDR3 length: 13; clone size: -; V gene: TRBV3-1/TRBV3-2; CDR3 protein: CASSPSPAGEQYF; CDR3 DNA: TGTGCCAGCAGCCCATCCCCGGCAGGCGAGCAGTACTTC
D gene: -; J gene: TRBJ2-7; CDR3 length: 15; clone size: -; V gene: TRBV27; CDR3 protein: CASSLFIQAVDEQYF; CDR3 DNA: TGTGCCAGCAGTTTATTCATCCAGGCAGTGGATGAGCAGTACTTC
D gene: -; J gene: TRBJ1-3; CDR3 length: 13; clone size: -; V gene: TRBV30; CDR3 protein: CAQGSDSGNTIYF; CDR3 DNA: TGTGCCCAGGGTTCGGACTCTGGAAACACCATATATTTT
D gene: -; J gene: TRBJ1-2; CDR3 length: 14; clone size: -; V gene: TRBV24-1; CDR3 protein: CATSDLRGSGGYTF; CDR3 DNA: TGTGCCACCAGTGATTTGCGGGGGTCAGGAGGCTACACCTTC
D gene: TRBD1; J gene: TRBJ1-2; CDR3 length: 12; clone size: -; V gene: TRBV7-2; CDR3 protein: CASSWTGSGYTF; CDR3 DNA: TGTGCCAGCAGCTGGACAGGGAGCGGCTACACCTTC
D gene: TRBD1; J gene: TRBJ2-7; CDR3 length: 13; clone size: -; V gene: TRBV5-6; CDR3 protein: CASSLGTGSEQYF; CDR3 DNA: TGTGCCAGCAGCTTAGGGACAGGGAGCGAGCAGTACTTC
D gene: TRBD1; J gene: TRBJ2-7; CDR3 length: 15; clone size: -; V gene: TRBV15; CDR3 protein: CATSRGGTGPSEQYF; CDR3 DNA: TGTGCCACCAGCAGAGGAGGGACAGGGCCCTCCGAGCAGTACTTC
D gene: -; J gene: TRBJ1-5; CDR3 length: 15; clone size: once; V gene: TRBV2; CDR3 protein: CASSEPRGYNQPQHF; CDR3 DNA: TGTGCCAGCAGTGAACCCCGGGGGTATAATCAGCCCCAGCATTTT
D gene: TRBD1; J gene: TRBJ2-7; CDR3 length: 14; clone size: once; V gene: TRBV5-1; CDR3 protein: CASSFGQGPYEQYF; CDR3 DNA: TGCGCCAGCAGTTTCGGACAGGGCCCCTACGAGCAGTACTTC
D gene: -; J gene: TRBJ2-1; CDR3 length: 14; clone size: -; V gene: TRBV27; CDR3 protein: CASSRGAAYNEQFF; CDR3 DNA: TGTGCCAGCAGTCGGGGGGCCGCCTACAATGAGCAGTTCTTC
D gene: -; J gene: TRBJ1-4; CDR3 length: 14; clone size: -; V gene: TRBV2; CDR3 protein: CASSGVGANEKLFF; CDR3 DNA: TGTGCCAGCAGTGGAGTCGGGGCTAATGAAAAACTGTTTTTT
D gene: -; J gene: TRBJ2-2; CDR3 length: 16; clone size: -; V gene: TRBV5-1; CDR3 protein: CASSLVMAGNTGELFF; CDR3 DNA: TGCGCCAGCAGCTTGGTAATGGCAGGGAACACCGGGGAGCTGTTTTTT
D gene: -; J gene: TRBJ2-2; CDR3 length: 15; clone size: -; V gene: TRBV19; CDR3 protein: CASSIFGGAGGELFF; CDR3 DNA: TGTGCCAGTAGTATCTTTGGCGGGGCGGGCGGGGAGCTGTTTTTT
D gene: -; J gene: TRBJ2-3; CDR3 length: 13; clone size: -; V gene: TRBV2; CDR3 protein: CASRKSYTDTQYF; CDR3 DNA: TGTGCCAGCAGGAAGAGTTACACAGATACGCAGTATTTT
D gene: TRBD1; J gene: TRBJ2-2; CDR3 length: 18; clone size: few; V gene: TRBV23-1; CDR3 protein: CASSDPRSGTGFPGELFF; CDR3 DNA: TGCGCCAGCAGTGACCCCCGTTCCGGGACAGGGTTTCCCGGGGAGCTGTTTTTT
D gene: TRBD2; J gene: TRBJ2-1; CDR3 length: 16; clone size: few; V gene: TRBV24-1; CDR3 protein: CATSESGTSGGNEQFF; CDR3 DNA: TGTGCCACCAGTGAGTCCGGGACTAGCGGGGGTAATGAGCAGTTCTTC
D gene: -; J gene: TRBJ1-2; CDR3 length: 13; clone size: -; V gene: TRBV28; CDR3 protein: CASSSRGLYGYTF; CDR3 DNA: TGTGCCAGCAGTAGTAGGGGTTTGTATGGCTACACCTTC
D gene: -; J gene: TRBJ2-3; CDR3 length: 13; clone size: -; V gene: TRBV11-2; CDR3 protein: CASSFTGPDTQYF; CDR3 DNA: TGTGCCAGCAGTTTTACAGGTCCAGATACGCAGTATTTT
D gene: TRBD1; J gene: TRBJ2-7; CDR3 length: 12; clone size: -; V gene: TRBV18; CDR3 protein: CASSIQGDEQYF; CDR3 DNA: TGTGCCAGCTCAATACAGGGGGACGAGCAGTACTTC
D gene: -; J gene: TRBJ2-3; CDR3 length: 14; clone size: -; V gene: TRBV9; CDR3 protein: CASSPPGGGHTQYF; CDR3 DNA: TGTGCCAGCAGCCCCCCGGGGGGCGGCCATACGCAGTATTTT
D gene: -; J gene: TRBJ1-4; CDR3 length: 16; clone size: once; V gene: TRBV5-1; CDR3 protein: CASSTDGQRANEKLFF; CDR3 DNA: TGCGCCAGCAGCACCGACGGCCAGAGGGCTAATGAAAAACTGTTTTTT
D gene: TRBD2; J gene: TRBJ2-5; CDR3 length: 14; clone size: -; V gene: TRBV7-2; CDR3 protein: CASTQSGGAETQYF; CDR3 DNA: TGTGCCAGCACCCAAAGCGGGGGGGCAGAGACCCAGTACTTC
D gene: TRBD2; J gene: TRBJ2-3; CDR3 length: 13; clone size: -; V gene: TRBV2; CDR3 protein: CASVGTSGGAFYF; CDR3 DNA: TGTGCCAGCGTGGGGACTAGCGGGGGGGCTTTCTATTTT
D gene: -; J gene: TRBJ1-1; CDR3 length: 13; clone size: once; V gene: TRBV4-3; CDR3 protein: CASSQKRGSEAFF; CDR3 DNA: TGCGCCAGCAGCCAAAAAAGGGGAAGTGAAGCTTTCTTT
D gene: -; J gene: TRBJ2-7; CDR3 length: 11; clone size: -; V gene: TRBV25-1; CDR3 protein: CASSLEGSTYF; CDR3 DNA: TGTGCCAGCTCCTTAGAGGGAAGTACGTACTTC
D gene: -; J gene: TRBJ1-5; CDR3 length: 15; clone size: -; V gene: TRBV11-2; CDR3 protein: CASSLGTAKNQPQHF; CDR3 DNA: TGTGCCAGCAGCTTAGGGACAGCAAAAAATCAGCCCCAGCATTTT
D gene: -; J gene: TRBJ1-6; CDR3 length: 13; clone size: -; V gene: TRBV2; CDR3 protein: CASQGYRDSPLHF; CDR3 DNA: TGTGCCAGCCAGGGGTACAGGGATTCACCCCTCCACTTT
D gene: TRBD2; J gene: TRBJ2-7; CDR3 length: 15; clone size: -; V gene: TRBV5-6; CDR3 protein: CASSAGLAGGHEQYF; CDR3 DNA: TGTGCCAGCAGCGCGGGACTAGCGGGGGGGCACGAGCAGTACTTC
D gene: TRBD2; J gene: TRBJ2-7; CDR3 length: 17; clone size: -; V gene: TRBV5-1; CDR3 protein: CASSFRSERGGIYEQYF; CDR3 DNA: TGCGCCAGCAGTTTCAGATCGGAGCGGGGGGGTATCTACGAGCAGTACTTC
D gene: TRBD2; J gene: TRBJ2-7; CDR3 length: 16; clone size: -; V gene: TRBV4-1; CDR3 protein: CASSQERAGGSYEQYF; CDR3 DNA: TGCGCCAGCAGCCAAGAGAGAGCGGGGGGGTCTTACGAGCAGTACTTC
D gene: TRBD1; J gene: TRBJ1-5; CDR3 length: 13; clone size: few; V gene: TRBV6-5; CDR3 protein: CASSQGEIQPQHF; CDR3 DNA: TGTGCCAGCAGCCAGGGGGAGATTCAGCCCCAGCATTTT
D gene: -; J gene: TRBJ2-3; CDR3 length: 16; clone size: -; V gene: TRBV21-1; CDR3 protein: CASRAGALPNTDTQYF; CDR3 DNA: TGTGCCAGCCGCGCAGGGGCCCTCCCAAACACAGATACGCAGTATTTT
D gene: TRBD1; J gene: TRBJ2-7; CDR3 length: 15; clone size: few; V gene: TRBV5-1; CDR3 protein: CASSTQTGGSYEQYF; CDR3 DNA: TGCGCCAGCAGCACCCAGACAGGGGGCTCCTACGAGCAGTACTTC
D gene: -; J gene: TRBJ2-5; CDR3 length: 15; clone size: -; V gene: TRBV7-9; CDR3 protein: CASSPAGAAQETQYF; CDR3 DNA: TGTGCCAGCAGCCCCGCGGGGGCAGCCCAAGAGACCCAGTACTTC
D gene: -; J gene: TRBJ2-1; CDR3 length: 17; clone size: -; V gene: TRBV11-3; CDR3 protein: CASSSGQGSSIHNEQFF; CDR3 DNA: TGTGCCAGCAGCTCGGGTCAGGGGTCCAGTATACACAATGAGCAGTTCTTC
D gene: TRBD1; J gene: TRBJ2-5; CDR3 length: 16; clone size: -; V gene: TRBV2; CDR3 protein: CASLSRRDREIETQYF; CDR3 DNA: TGTGCCAGCCTAAGCAGGAGGGACAGGGAAATTGAGACCCAGTACTTC
D gene: -; J gene: TRBJ2-7; CDR3 length: 12; clone size: -; V gene: TRBV30; CDR3 protein: CAWSPGNYEQYF; CDR3 DNA: TGTGCCTGGAGCCCAGGAAACTACGAGCAGTACTTC
D gene: -; J gene: TRBJ2-3; CDR3 length: 16; clone size: -; V gene: TRBV6-6; CDR3 protein: CASSPPGGRGTDTQYF; CDR3 DNA: TGTGCCAGCAGCCCGCCCGGGGGACGGGGCACAGATACGCAGTATTTT
D gene: TRBD1; J gene: TRBJ2-5; CDR3 length: 15; clone size: -; V gene: TRBV4-1; CDR3 protein: CASSLSTGGPETQYF; CDR3 DNA: TGCGCCAGCAGCTTATCGACAGGGGGCCCAGAGACCCAGTACTTC